Shown below are 19 T cell receptor beta chains from a single sample sequenced in a study of blood T cell repertoires in COVID-19. The repertoire was sequenced with immunoSEQ multiplex PCR; TCRdb's copy has only in-frame clones and lacks some. The data contain around 200,000 clones, roughly 84% of them seen just once; the ten biggest clones take up 7.5% to 10%. Material for sequencing was peripheral blood. These receptors were taken from a woman of 80 years or more with acute or convalescent COVID-19.

This clone was seen a few times. The chain is built from TRBV12-5 and TRBJ1-1; 7 positions match TRBD1. Germline CDR1 is LGHNT and CDR2 is FRNRAP. V dropped 5 bases and J dropped 3; count of bases not matched to a gene: 3. The CDR3 spans 13 residues. Here the CDR3 reads CASGPGTDTEAFF. CDR3 bases: TGTGCTAGTGGTCCCGGGACAGACACTGAAGCTTTCTTT.

This rearrangement joins TRBV6-1 to TRBJ2-4; D is unclear. The CDR3 extends over 16 amino acids. Looked up from germline, CDR1 is MNHNS and CDR2 is SASEGT. Deletions cut 4 bases from V and 1 base from J, with 14 bases between. The CDR3 DNA reads as TGTGCCAGCAGTGGCCGACACCCCCATGCCAAAAACATTCAGTACTTC. This encodes CASSGRHPHAKNIQYF.

This sequence joins TRBV4-1 and TRBJ1-4; D gene unclear. Germline-derived CDR1 and CDR2 are MGHRA and YSYEKL. This CDR3 has 15 residues. Deletions cut 0 bases from V and 4 bases from J, with 9 bases between. CDR3 in amino acids: CASSQDGRVNEKLFF. DNA of the CDR3: TGCGCCAGCAGCCAAGATGGGCGGGTTAATGAAAAACTGTTTTTT.

This clone has a single count. The chain couples TRBV5-4 to TRBJ2-2; TRBD2 matches 10 bases. The junction had 7 bases not matched to a gene; V was cut back by 5 bases and J by 0 bases. CDR3 length: 17 amino acids. From germline, CDR1 is SGHNT and CDR2 YYREEE (reference sequence). In DNA form, the CDR3 reads TGTGCCAGCAGGCCCCACACTAGCGGGACGAACACCGGGGAGCTGTTTTTT. This translates into CASRPHTSGTNTGELFF.

The chain is built from TRBV7-2 and TRBJ2-7; D ambiguous. CDR1 and CDR2 (germline): SGHTA, FQGNSA. V lost 2 bases and J 0 bases, leaving 11 bases between the germline ends. This CDR3 spans 15 amino acids. The CDR3 reads CASSLQVQISYEQYF. The CDR3 DNA follows: TGTGCCAGCAGCTTACAGGTTCAAATCTCCTACGAGCAGTACTTC.

The gene calls are TRBV3-1 (or the pseudogene TRBV3-2) and TRBJ2-2; 9 bases are a match to TRBD1. Losses at the gene ends were 1 base for V and 0 bases for J; bases not matched to a gene: 6. The V gene's germline CDR1 is LGHDT and CDR2 YNNKEL (reference sequence). The CDR3 length is 18 residues. DNA of the CDR3: TGTGCCAGCAGCCAAGGGGGGACAGGGCCTACGAACACCGGGGAGCTGTTTTTT. Amino acid sequence: CASSQGGTGPTNTGELFF.

The chain links TRBV5-5 to TRBJ2-6; D is ambiguous. Trimming took off 2 bases at V and 0 bases at J, with 15 bases between the two ends. Germline V lookup: CDR1 SGHKS, CDR2 YYEKEE (reference sequence). The CDR3 contains 18 residues. The CDR3 DNA is TGTGCCAGCAGCTTTGATCAGGCCACGCTCTCTGGGGCCAACGTCCTGACTTTC. It codes for CASSFDQATLSGANVLTF.

The rearrangement joins TRBV27 to TRBJ1-3, with D perhaps TRBD1 (5 bases). The V and J ends lost 4 bases and 0 bases respectively, with 10 bases between them. The CDR3 has 15 amino acids. Germline V CDR1 and CDR2: MNHEY, SMNVEV (reference sequence). This CDR3 reads CASSSAGNSGNTIYF. CDR3 DNA: TGTGCCAGCAGTTCGGCAGGGAACTCTGGAAACACCATATATTTT.

The chain recombines TRBV27 with TRBJ1-2; no clear D. Trimming took 3 bases from V and 8 from J, leaving 22 bases between them. Germline loops: CDR1 MNHEY, CDR2 SMNVEV (reference sequence). This CDR3 contains 16 residues. This CDR3 reads CASSLVGPEGTRGYTF. The DNA for the CDR3 is TGTGCCAGCAGTTTGGTCGGGCCTGAGGGCACGAGGGGCTACACCTTC.

V and J are TRBV7-6 and TRBJ2-3; no definite D call. The V gene's germline CDR1 is SGHVS and CDR2 FNYEAQ. With 1 base removed from V and 0 bases from J, the gap between germline ends came to 5 bases. This CDR3 comprises 14 residues. The DNA for the CDR3 is TGTGCCAGCAGCTTAGTCGGGAGCACAGATACGCAGTATTTT. Residues: CASSLVGSTDTQYF.

This clone was observed once. This chain uses TRBV19 with TRBJ2-2, with D perhaps TRBD1 (6 bases). CDR3 size: 17 residues. Germline CDR1 reads LNHDA; CDR2 reads SQIVND (reference sequence). The V end was cut by 3 bases, the J end by 0 bases, with 14 bases between. The CDR3 DNA sequence: TGTGCCAGTAGTATGGGGGCTGGGCACTCGAACACCGGGGAGCTGTTTTTT. It yields the protein CASSMGAGHSNTGELFF.

The chain is built from TRBV28 and TRBJ1-2, with a possible D match to TRBD1 (6 bases). The CDR3 contains 15 residues. V was shortened by 3 bases and J by 7 bases, with 18 bases between the two germline ends. CDR1 is MDHEN and CDR2 is SYDVKM in the germline V gene. The CDR3 reads CASSFRIGRGSGYTF. DNA for the CDR3: TGTGCCAGCAGTTTCAGGATCGGCAGGGGATCTGGCTACACCTTC.

The genes are TRBV5-4 and TRBJ2-1; the match to TRBD2 covers 7 bases. V shed 4 bases and J 7 bases; nucleotides not matched to a gene: 11. Germline-derived CDR1 and CDR2 are SGHNT and YYREEE (reference sequence). This CDR3 comprises 15 residues. The DNA of the CDR3 is TGTGCCAGCAGCCTCCGTATGGGAGGGAGTAATGAGCAGTTCTTC. Translation: CASSLRMGGSNEQFF.

This chain links TRBV5-5 with TRBJ1-5; no definite D call. From germline, CDR1 is SGHKS and CDR2 YYEKEE (reference sequence). V dropped 0 bases and J dropped 3 bases, with 13 bases sitting between them. This CDR3 is built from 16 residues. CDR3 protein: CASSLEAAVYNQPQHF. CDR3 DNA sequence: TGTGCCAGCAGCTTGGAGGCGGCTGTCTACAATCAGCCCCAGCATTTT.

The V and J genes are TRBV14 and TRBJ1-1; TRBD1 is a possible D gene (5 bases). Trimming took off 4 bases at V and 3 bases at J, with 12 bases between the two ends. Germline CDR1 SGHDN, CDR2 FVKESK. The CDR3 length is 14 residues. As DNA, the CDR3 is TGTGCCAGCAGCCCGCAGGGTTGGGACACTGAAGCTTTCTTT. Its protein product is CASSPQGWDTEAFF. The full variable domain, rest sourced from reference TRBV14 and TRBJ1-1, is EAGVTQFPSHSVIEKGQTVTLRCDPISGHDNLYWYRRVMGKEIKFLLHFVKESKQDESGMPNNRFLAERTGGTYSTLKVQPAELEDSGVYFCASSPQGWDTEAFFGQGTRLTVV.

The V call is TRBV5-1, the J call TRBJ1-2; 7 positions match TRBD1. The CDR3 loop spans 14 amino acids. The V gene end was trimmed by 3 bases and the J gene end by 2 bases; junction bases not matched to a gene: 4. Germline V CDR1 and CDR2: SGHRS, YFSETQ. The CDR3 DNA reads as TGCGCCAGCAGCTCGGACAGGTCGAACTATGGCTACACCTTC. This codes for CASSSDRSNYGYTF. Based on the CDR3 plus reference TRBV5-1 and TRBJ1-2, the full variable domain is KAGVTQTPRYLIKTRGQQVTLSCSPISGHRSVSWYQQTPGQGLQFLFEYFSETQRNKGNFPGRFSGRQFSNSRSEMNVSTLELGDSALYLCASSSDRSNYGYTFGSGTRLTVV.

J is TRBJ2-4 and V is TRBV19, with 9 bases matching TRBD2. Losses at the gene ends were 6 bases for V and 6 bases for J; bases not matched to a gene: 15. This CDR3 comprises 17 residues. The V gene's germline CDR1 is LNHDA and CDR2 SQIVND (reference sequence). This CDR3 reads CASRGRGRAGEGNIQYF. In DNA, the CDR3 is TGTGCCAGTAGGGGTCGCGGGAGGGCAGGGGAAGGAAACATTCAGTACTTC.

This sequence joins TRBV7-8 and TRBJ1-5, with TRBD1 matching 11 bases. Germline loops: CDR1 SGHVS, CDR2 FQNEAQ. With V trimmed by 8 bases and J by 7 bases, 10 bases remained unmatched. The CDR3 has 15 residues. The CDR3 nucleotides read TGTGCCAGCGGAACCGGGACAGGGGGTGGGCAGCCCCAGCATTTT. Protein product: CASGTGTGGGQPQHF.

The chain is built from TRBV5-4 and TRBJ1-6, with D perhaps matching TRBD1 (5 bases). Trimming pared 4 bases from V and 7 bases from J, leaving 18 bases between. There are 16 residues in the CDR3. CDR1 SGHNT and CDR2 YYREEE come from the germline V gene (reference sequence). DNA for the CDR3: TGTGCCAGCAGCGCCCGGGACTTGGGGAGCAATTCACCCCTCCACTTT. Protein product: CASSARDLGSNSPLHF.